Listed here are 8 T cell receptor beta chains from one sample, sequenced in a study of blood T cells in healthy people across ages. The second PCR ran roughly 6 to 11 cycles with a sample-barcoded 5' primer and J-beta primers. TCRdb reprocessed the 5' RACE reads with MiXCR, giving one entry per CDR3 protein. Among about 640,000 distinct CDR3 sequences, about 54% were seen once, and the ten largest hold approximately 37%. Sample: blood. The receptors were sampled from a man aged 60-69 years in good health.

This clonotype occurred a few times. The CDR3 DNA follows: TGTGCCAGCAGTCCGACGGACAGGGTCTATGGCTACACCTTC. Translation: CASSPTDRVYGYTF. This rearrangement joins TRBV27 to TRBJ1-2; TRBD1 matches at 8 bases. The ends lost 5 bases at V and 4 bases at J; junction bases unmatched: 6. The CDR3 has 14 amino acids. Germline lookup yields CDR1 MNHEY and CDR2 SMNVEV (reference sequence).

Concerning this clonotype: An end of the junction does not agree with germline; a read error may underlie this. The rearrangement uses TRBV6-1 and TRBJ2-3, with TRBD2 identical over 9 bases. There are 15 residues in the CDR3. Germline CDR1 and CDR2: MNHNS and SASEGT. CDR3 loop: CASGDPSSGIDTQYF. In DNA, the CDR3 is TGTGCCAGCGGTGACCCGTCTAGCGGGATAGATACGCAGTATTTT.

In DNA form, the CDR3 reads TGCAGTGCTAGAACTAGCGGGGGGGCCAACGAGCAGTACTTC. This codes for CSARTSGGANEQYF. The V gene is TRBV20-1, the J gene TRBJ2-7, with TRBD2 identical over 13 bases. The CDR3 spans 14 residues. Germline loops: CDR1 DFQATT, CDR2 SNEGSKA (reference sequence). The V gene end was trimmed by 2 bases and the J gene end by 5 bases; junction bases not matched to a gene: 3.

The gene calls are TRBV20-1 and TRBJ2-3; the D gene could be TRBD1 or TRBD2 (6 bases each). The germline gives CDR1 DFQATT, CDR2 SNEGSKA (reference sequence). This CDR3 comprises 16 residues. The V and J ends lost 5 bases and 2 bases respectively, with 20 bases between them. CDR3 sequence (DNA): TGCAGTGCTCCCAAGGGGGGCTACCGGACCACAGATACGCAGTATTTT. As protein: CSAPKGGYRTTDTQYF.

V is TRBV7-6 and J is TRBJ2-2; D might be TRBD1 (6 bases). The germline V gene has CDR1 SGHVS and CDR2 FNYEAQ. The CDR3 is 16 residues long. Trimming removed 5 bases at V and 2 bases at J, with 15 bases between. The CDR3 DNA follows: TGTGCCAGCAGCCCCACCGGGACACCTAACACCGGGGAGCTGTTTTTT. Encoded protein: CASSPTGTPNTGELFF.

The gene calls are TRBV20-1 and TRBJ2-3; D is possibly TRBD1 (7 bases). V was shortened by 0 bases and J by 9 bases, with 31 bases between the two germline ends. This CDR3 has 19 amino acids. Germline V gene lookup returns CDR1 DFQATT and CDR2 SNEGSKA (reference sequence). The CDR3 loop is CSARDGGGRGWTGPETQYF. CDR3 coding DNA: TGCAGTGCTAGAGATGGTGGGGGGCGAGGCTGGACAGGCCCGGAGACGCAGTATTTT.

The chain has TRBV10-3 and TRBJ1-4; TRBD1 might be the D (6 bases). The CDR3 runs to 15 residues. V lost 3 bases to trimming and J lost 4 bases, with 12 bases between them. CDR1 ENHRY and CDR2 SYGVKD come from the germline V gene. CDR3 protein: CAISEGGAGNEKLFF. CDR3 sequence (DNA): TGTGCCATCAGTGAAGGGGGGGCTGGTAATGAAAAACTGTTTTTT.

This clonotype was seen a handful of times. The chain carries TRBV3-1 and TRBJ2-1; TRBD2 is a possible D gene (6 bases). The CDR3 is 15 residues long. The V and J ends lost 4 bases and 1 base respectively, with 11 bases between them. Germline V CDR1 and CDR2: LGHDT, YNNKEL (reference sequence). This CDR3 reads CASSRSSESYNEQFF. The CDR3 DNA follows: TGTGCCAGCAGCCGCTCTAGCGAGTCCTACAATGAGCAGTTCTTC.